The 29 T cell receptor beta chains presented below share a single source sample, sequenced in a study of blood T cell repertoires in COVID-19. Profiling relied on immunoSEQ multiplex PCR, and the TCRdb table lists in-frame clones only, not all of them. The sample records roughly 260,000 clones, about nine tenths being singletons. Sequenced material: peripheral blood. The source of these receptors is a woman aged 40 to 55 with acute or convalescent COVID-19.

V is TRBV2 and J is TRBJ1-1; D not resolved. Germline V lookup: CDR1 SNHLY, CDR2 FYNNEI. With 8 bases removed from V and 1 base from J, the gap between germline ends came to 8 bases. The CDR3 totals 12 residues. The CDR3 spells CASHEGNTEAFF. In nucleotides, the CDR3 is TGTGCCAGCCATGAGGGGAACACTGAAGCTTTCTTT.

The chain carries TRBV5-1 and TRBJ2-3, with a possible D match to TRBD2 (7 bases). CDR1 and CDR2 (germline): SGHRS, YFSETQ. With 0 bases removed from V and 1 base from J, the gap between germline ends came to 12 bases. This CDR3 contains 16 residues. The CDR3 bases are TGCGCCAGCAGCTTGGTCGCCGGGGGGCGCACAGATACGCAGTATTTT. Its translation is CASSLVAGGRTDTQYF. The whole variable domain, filled in from reference TRBV5-1 and TRBJ2-3, reads KAGVTQTPRYLIKTRGQQVTLSCSPISGHRSVSWYQQTPGQGLQFLFEYFSETQRNKGNFPGRFSGRQFSNSRSEMNVSTLELGDSALYLCASSLVAGGRTDTQYFGPGTRLTVL.

The table lists this clone with a count of one. The chain joins TRBV7-2 to TRBJ1-1; 7 nucleotides agree with TRBD1. Germline V CDR1 and CDR2: SGHTA, FQGNSA. V lost 7 bases and J lost 4; bases outside the gene matches: 12. CDR3 length equals 15 residues. CDR3 amino acids: CASKREGARITEAFF. CDR3 bases: TGTGCCAGCAAACGGGAGGGGGCGCGAATCACTGAAGCTTTCTTT.

Only a few counts were recorded for this clone. V usage is TRBV5-1 and J usage is TRBJ1-4; 7 nucleotides line up with TRBD1. This CDR3 contains 16 residues. Per germline, CDR1 SGHRS and CDR2 YFSETQ. The trim removed 4 bases at V and 3 bases at J, leaving 9 bases unmatched. The chain's CDR3 is CASSPSGQRPNEKLFF. The DNA of the CDR3 is TGCGCCAGCAGCCCGTCGGGACAGCGCCCTAATGAAAAACTGTTTTTT.

This clone was observed a few times. The chain links TRBV4-2 to TRBJ2-6; D might be TRBD1 (6 bases). The germline V and J ends were trimmed by 1 base and 0 bases, with 7 bases remaining between them. In germline, CDR1 is LGHNA, CDR2 YNFKEQ. The length of the CDR3 is 16 residues. CDR3 region: CASSQVRGSGANVLTF. CDR3 coding DNA: TGTGCCAGCAGCCAAGTCAGGGGCTCTGGGGCCAACGTCCTGACTTTC.

The CDR3 DNA follows: TGTGCCAGCAGCGTAGCTCAGGGGAACACTGGAAACACCATATATTTT. The encoded protein is CASSVAQGNTGNTIYF. The chain carries TRBV9 and TRBJ1-3; the D gene is possibly TRBD1 (6 bases). The length of the CDR3 is 16 residues. Looked up from germline, CDR1 is SGDLS and CDR2 is YYNGEE. The V and J ends lost 0 bases and 2 bases respectively, with 12 bases between them. The full variable domain, completed using reference TRBV9 and TRBJ1-3, is DSGVTQTPKHLITATGQRVTLRCSPRSGDLSVYWYQQSLDQGLQFLIQYYNGEERAKGNILERFSAQQFPDLHSELNLSSLELGDSALYFCASSVAQGNTGNTIYFGEGSWLTVV.

This clone has only one observation. V gene TRBV2 combines with J gene TRBJ1-1, with D tentatively TRBD1 (6 bases). This CDR3 has 13 amino acids. CDR1 and CDR2 from the germline V gene are SNHLY and FYNNEI. The ends were cut back, 3 bases at V and 7 bases at J, with 12 bases in the middle. The CDR3 coding sequence is TGTGCCAGCAGTGACCCCGGGACACATGAAGCTTTCTTT. Protein: CASSDPGTHEAFF.

The rearrangement links TRBV2 to TRBJ2-7, with a tentative D call TRBD2 (6 bases). The CDR3 is made up of 16 amino acids. Germline V gene lookup returns CDR1 SNHLY and CDR2 FYNNEI. V was cut by 1 base and J by 0 bases, with 13 bases left in between. As DNA, the CDR3 is TGTGCCAGCAGTGAAGACGGTGCGGGACTCTCCTACGAGCAGTACGTC. Translation: CASSEDGAGLSYEQYV.

This chain links TRBV2 with TRBJ2-4; the D gene is possibly TRBD1 (5 bases). This CDR3 has 14 residues. Germline V gene lookup returns CDR1 SNHLY and CDR2 FYNNEI. The V end was cut by 5 bases, the J end by 0 bases, with 8 bases between. The CDR3 here is CASSLTVAKNIQYF. CDR3 nucleotide sequence: TGTGCCAGCAGTTTGACAGTAGCCAAAAACATTCAGTACTTC.

CDR3 coding DNA: TGTGCCAGCAGCTTGACCAGGACAGGAATCCAAGAGACCCAGTACTTC. Translating gives CASSLTRTGIQETQYF. The chain carries TRBV7-2 and TRBJ2-5; 7 bases align to TRBD1. Germline V lookup: CDR1 SGHTA, CDR2 FQGNSA. The trim removed 3 bases at V and 1 base at J, leaving 8 bases unmatched. This CDR3 is 16 amino acids long. Full variable domain (remainder filled in from reference TRBV7-2 and TRBJ2-5): GAGVSQSPSNKVTEKGKDVELRCDPISGHTALYWYRQSLGQGLEFLIYFQGNSAPDKSGLPSDRFSAERTGGSVSTLTIQRTQQEDSAVYLCASSLTRTGIQETQYFGPGTRLLVL.

This clone occurred once. The chain carries TRBV5-4 and TRBJ2-2, with 8 positions matching TRBD1. Trimming took 6 bases from V and 7 from J; bases not matched to a gene: 5. In germline, CDR1 is SGHNT, CDR2 YYREEE (reference sequence). This CDR3 has 13 residues. CDR3 bases: TGTGCCAGCAACCCAGGGGGCATCGGGGAGCTGTTTTTT. This gives the protein CASNPGGIGELFF.

The gene calls are TRBV19 and TRBJ1-2, with TRBD1 matching over 8 bases. With 6 bases clipped from V and 6 bases from J, the junction kept 6 bases outside the gene matches. CDR3 size: 13 residues. Germline lookup yields CDR1 LNHDA and CDR2 SQIVND (reference sequence). The CDR3 coding sequence is TGTGCCAGTAGACCGACAGGGGTCCATGGCTACACCTTC. Its translation is CASRPTGVHGYTF.

This clone was seen a single time. V is TRBV14 and J is TRBJ1-3; 9 nucleotides match TRBD1. V lost 0 bases, J lost 8 bases, and 5 bases stayed unmatched. The CDR3 covers 15 residues. Germline CDR1 SGHDN, CDR2 FVKESK. CDR3 nucleotides: TGTGCCAGCAGCCAAGATGGGGACAGGGTTCACACCATATATTTT. Amino acid sequence: CASSQDGDRVHTIYF.

J is TRBJ1-3 and V is TRBV15; 12 bases map to TRBD1. The CDR3 is 16 amino acids. Germline CDR1 and CDR2: LNHNV and YYDKDF (reference sequence). V lost 3 bases and J lost 3; bases outside the gene matches: 3. The CDR3 sequence: CATSRGTGGGGNTIYF. CDR3 nucleotide sequence: TGTGCCACCAGCAGGGGGACAGGGGGCGGTGGAAACACCATATATTTT.

The table lists this clone with a few counts. The J gene is TRBJ1-2, the V gene TRBV6-4; D may be TRBD1 (6 bases). CDR1 is MRHNA, CDR2 SNTAGT, per germline. V was trimmed by 6 bases and J by 4 bases, leaving 18 bases between them. The CDR3 loop spans 15 amino acids. The CDR3 protein is CASSPDGAGVYGYTF. Written as DNA, the CDR3 is TGTGCCAGCAGCCCGGACGGGGCAGGGGTCTATGGCTACACCTTC.

J is TRBJ2-5 and V is TRBV3-1 (or the pseudogene TRBV3-2); no reliable D call. The V end was cut by 0 bases, the J end by 13 bases, with 12 bases between. This CDR3 contains 12 residues. CDR1 is LGHDT and CDR2 is YNNKEL in the germline V gene (reference sequence). The CDR3 reads CASSQDRSRRYF. In nucleotides, the CDR3 is TGTGCCAGCAGCCAAGATCGTTCCAGGCGGTACTTC.

The chain recombines TRBV6-5 with TRBJ1-5, with a possible D match to TRBD1 (5 bases). CDR1 and CDR2 (germline): MNHEY, SVGAGI. CDR3 length: 15 residues. V lost 5 bases and J lost 6, with 17 bases in between. The CDR3: CASSPVGQGLQPQHF. The CDR3 bases are TGTGCCAGCAGTCCGGTAGGGCAGGGACTTCAGCCCCAGCATTTT.

The chain recombines TRBV2 with TRBJ1-1; the D gene is possibly TRBD1 (5 bases). Trimming cost V 5 bases and J 2 bases, with 9 bases left between them. Germline V gene data show CDR1 as SNHLY and CDR2 as FYNNEI. The CDR3 has 13 amino acids. The CDR3 sequence: CASSTDRNTEAFF. CDR3 DNA sequence: TGTGCCAGCAGTACAGACAGAAACACTGAAGCTTTCTTT.

The chain recombines TRBV15 with TRBJ2-7; unclear D gene. The ends were cut back, 0 bases at V and 2 bases at J, with 11 bases in the middle. The germline CDR1 and CDR2 sequences are LNHNV and YYDKDF (reference sequence). CDR3 length: 15 amino acids. The CDR3 loop is CATSRDVSVTYEQYV. CDR3 DNA: TGTGCCACCAGCAGAGATGTCTCAGTTACCTACGAGCAGTACGTC.

The chain recombines TRBV10-3 with TRBJ1-1; no clear D gene. V lost 3 bases to trimming and J lost 1 base, with 6 bases between them. CDR1 is ENHRY, CDR2 SYGVKD, per germline. CDR3 length equals 13 residues. For the CDR3, the DNA is TGTGCCATCAGTGAACCGGGGAACACTGAAGCTTTCTTT. This translates into CAISEPGNTEAFF.

The rearrangement links TRBV19 to TRBJ1-1; possibly TRBD1 for D (5 bases). Trimming left V 3 bases short and J 3 bases short, with 8 bases between. Germline lookup yields CDR1 LNHDA and CDR2 SQIVND (reference sequence). The CDR3 has 13 residues. The CDR3 spells CASSIRGYTEAFF. In nucleotides, the CDR3 is TGTGCCAGTAGTATTCGGGGGTACACTGAAGCTTTCTTT. The variable domain in full, with the rest retrieved from reference TRBV19 and TRBJ1-1, is DGGITQSPKYLFRKEGQNVTLSCEQNLNHDAMYWYRQDPGQGLRLIYYSQIVNDFQKGDIAEGYSVSREKKESFPLTVTSAQKNPTAFYLCASSIRGYTEAFFGQGTRLTVV.

The chain has TRBV2 and TRBJ1-2; TRBD1 agrees at 7 bases. V was pared by 8 bases and J by 8 bases, with 14 bases of the junction left unmatched. CDR3 length: 14 residues. Germline lookup yields CDR1 SNHLY and CDR2 FYNNEI. CDR3 coding DNA: TGTGCCAGCGGTAGTACAGGGGTCTTCGGGGGCTACACCTTC. Translation: CASGSTGVFGGYTF.

The chain links TRBV3-1 (or the pseudogene TRBV3-2) to TRBJ2-5; 9 bases are shared with TRBD2. Trimming removed 4 bases from V and 2 bases from J; junction bases left unmatched: 2. The CDR3 has 14 amino acids. Germline V gene data show CDR1 as LGHDT and CDR2 as YNNKEL (reference sequence). CDR3 loop: CASSRSGGQETQYF. CDR3 sequence (DNA): TGTGCCAGCAGCCGAAGCGGGGGGCAAGAGACCCAGTACTTC.

V is TRBV3-1 (or the pseudogene TRBV3-2) and J is TRBJ2-1; 10 bases line up with TRBD2. The CDR3 is 18 residues long. Germline CDR1 reads LGHDT; CDR2 reads YNNKEL (reference sequence). The junction had 9 bases not matched to a gene; V was cut back by 0 bases and J by 4 bases. The CDR3 nucleotides are TGTGCCAGCAGCCAAGATCCGAGCGGGGGGGCAGGATACAATGAGCAGTTCTTC. Translating it yields CASSQDPSGGAGYNEQFF.

This sequence joins TRBV4-1 and TRBJ2-3, with 9 bases aligning to TRBD2. Germline V CDR1 and CDR2: MGHRA, YSYEKL. Losses at the gene ends were 0 bases for V and 2 bases for J; bases not matched to a gene: 6. The CDR3 totals 17 residues. CDR3 residues: CASSQDGASGVTDTQYF. CDR3 nucleotides: TGCGCCAGCAGCCAAGATGGCGCTAGCGGGGTCACAGATACGCAGTATTTT.

V and J are TRBV5-1 and TRBJ2-1; tentative D call: TRBD1 (6 bases). Trimming left V 0 bases short and J 3 bases short, with 10 bases between. Germline CDR1 reads SGHRS; CDR2 reads YFSETQ. The length of the CDR3 is 15 residues. CDR3 sequence: CASSLVPGDYNEQFF. In DNA, the CDR3 is TGCGCCAGCAGCTTGGTTCCAGGGGACTACAATGAGCAGTTCTTC.

This sequence joins TRBV28 and TRBJ1-2, with D possibly matching TRBD1 (6 bases). The CDR3 consists of 14 residues. The germline V gene encodes CDR1 MDHEN and CDR2 SYDVKM. The ends were cut back, 6 bases at V and 4 bases at J, with 15 bases in the middle. CDR3: CASRESGGGYGYTF. The CDR3 DNA is TGTGCCAGCAGGGAATCGGGGGGCGGCTATGGCTACACCTTC.

V and J are TRBV10-3 and TRBJ2-3, with a possible D match to TRBD2 (7 bases). The CDR3 covers 14 residues. Trimming took 6 bases from V and 3 from J, leaving 13 bases between them. The V gene's germline CDR1 is ENHRY and CDR2 SYGVKD. CDR3 in amino acids: CAISIGGETDTQYF. The DNA of the CDR3 is TGTGCCATCAGCATAGGGGGGGAGACAGATACGCAGTATTTT.

The chain recombines TRBV6-6 with TRBJ1-2; D remains ambiguous. Germline V gene sequence: CDR1 MNHNY, CDR2 SVGAGI (reference sequence). V was pared by 5 bases and J by 2 bases, with 15 bases between. This CDR3 is 15 amino acids long. The DNA for the CDR3 is TGTGCCAGCAGTAGATCAGGAGCCCCAAACTATGGCTACACCTTC. Its translation: CASSRSGAPNYGYTF.